This T cell receptor (beta chain) stems from a study of cytomegalovirus exposure and HLA in healthy donors. This PCR relied on a set of 60 Vbeta primers and 13 Jbeta primers. Only in-frame clones appear in the TCRdb table, and some are missing; sequencing was by immunoSEQ multiplex PCR. The profile shows 90,000 to 120,000 clones, more than 75% of them singletons. The V gene lost 1 base and the J gene lost 1 base, with 7 bases spanning the gap. Germline CDR1 is SGHVS and CDR2 is FNYEAQ. CDR3 length: 14 amino acids. This receptor was taken from a man aged 25 to 40 in good health and CMV-seropositive. The sequenced sample was PBMCs. V usage is TRBV7-6 and J usage is TRBJ1-1, with D uncertain. CDR3 region: CASSLGIANTEAFF. CDR3 coding DNA: TGTGCCAGCAGCTTAGGTATAGCGAACACTGAAGCTTTCTTT.